This is a list of T cell receptor beta chains from one sample in a study of T cells in Graves' hyperthyroidism and ophthalmopathy. TCRdb recomputed calls from the multiplex PCR reads with MiXCR, one row per CDR3 protein. The sample holds around 600,000 distinct CDR3 sequences, approximately 15% seen once. What was sequenced was blood. Source of these receptors: a woman between 50 and 59 years old with Graves' ophthalmopathy. Each CDR3 is given with its conserved first and last residue. Fields, in order: D gene, clone size, V gene, J gene, CDR3 DNA, CDR3 protein. A D gene is named only where the DNA matches it firmly. The size entry is marked missing in some rows and otherwise reads once, few, many or a size class.

D: TRBD2; size: many; V: TRBV7-2; J: TRBJ2-3; DNA: TGTGCCAGCAGCTACCAGCGGGGTGGGGATACGCAGTATTTT; CDR3: CASSYQRGGDTQYF
D: .; size: many; V: TRBV6-1; J: TRBJ1-1; DNA: TGTGCCAGCATTCGGACGAACACTGAAGCTTTCTTT; CDR3: CASIRTNTEAFF
D: .; size: .; V: TRBV12-3/TRBV12-4; J: TRBJ2-1; DNA: TGTGCCAGCAGACAAAGAGGGGTAGGCAGCGTAAGCTCCTACAATGAGCAGTTCTTC; CDR3: CASRQRGVGSVSSYNEQFF
D: .; size: .; V: TRBV3-1; J: TRBJ2-3; DNA: TGTGCCAGCAGCCAAGATCGCAGCCTAGGGGGCACAGATACGCAGTATTTT; CDR3: CASSQDRSLGGTDTQYF
D: TRBD1; size: many; V: TRBV6-2/TRBV6-3; J: TRBJ1-5; DNA: TGTGCCAGCAGTTACCAGGGGGTAACCCCTCAGCCCCAGCATTTT; CDR3: CASSYQGVTPQPQHF
D: .; size: .; V: TRBV6-2/TRBV6-3; J: TRBJ2-5; DNA: TGTGCCAGCAGTTACCCCGGGTCGGAGGGGGAGACCCAGTACTTC; CDR3: CASSYPGSEGETQYF
D: TRBD1; size: .; V: TRBV2; J: TRBJ2-5; DNA: TGTGCCAGCAGTGATGAGTTCGGGACAGGGGAAGGGACCCAGTACTTC; CDR3: CASSDEFGTGEGTQYF
D: .; size: many; V: TRBV18; J: TRBJ2-7; DNA: TGTGCCAGCTCACCACGCCAGGATTCCTACGAGCAGTACTTC; CDR3: CASSPRQDSYEQYF
D: .; size: many; V: TRBV7-9; J: TRBJ2-5; DNA: TGTGCCAGCAGCCGGCCAGGACTCGGGTACCAAGAGACCCAGTACTTC; CDR3: CASSRPGLGYQETQYF
D: TRBD1; size: many; V: TRBV3-1; J: TRBJ2-1; DNA: TGTGCCAGTACCAGGACAGGGCGGGGTGATGAGCAGTTCTTC; CDR3: CASTRTGRGDEQFF
D: .; size: .; V: TRBV12-3/TRBV12-4; J: TRBJ2-7; DNA: TGTGCCAGCAGTATGAAAACCTACGAGCAGTACTTC; CDR3: CASSMKTYEQYF
D: .; size: many; V: TRBV5-1; J: TRBJ2-1; DNA: TGCGCCAGCTGTTCTGGGCTACTGAGTGGCAATGAGCAGTTCTTC; CDR3: CASCSGLLSGNEQFF
D: .; size: many; V: TRBV6-2/TRBV6-3; J: TRBJ2-7; DNA: TGTGCCAGCAGTTCCCCCCTGGACAGACCCCGCACGGGCGAGCAGTACTTC; CDR3: CASSSPLDRPRTGEQYF
D: .; size: .; V: TRBV29-1; J: TRBJ2-7; DNA: TGCAGCGCCTCCCAGGGCCCAGGCGAGCAGTACTTC; CDR3: CSASQGPGEQYF
D: TRBD1; size: many; V: TRBV5-1; J: TRBJ2-7; DNA: TGCGCCAGCAGCCGGTCGGGACAGGGAAACGAGCAGTACTTC; CDR3: CASSRSGQGNEQYF
D: .; size: many; V: TRBV19; J: TRBJ2-6; DNA: TGTGCCAGTAGTATCAGAGGGACCAACTCTGGGGCCAACGTCCTGACTTTC; CDR3: CASSIRGTNSGANVLTF
D: .; size: .; V: TRBV7-9; J: TRBJ1-1; DNA: TGTGCCAGCTTACAGGGTCCCACTGAAGCTTTCTTT; CDR3: CASLQGPTEAFF
D: .; size: few; V: TRBV2; J: TRBJ1-3; DNA: TGTGCCAGCAGTGTTGATACTGGAAACACCATATATTTT; CDR3: CASSVDTGNTIYF
D: .; size: many; V: TRBV30; J: TRBJ2-7; DNA: TGTGCCTGGAGTGATGGTCAATCCTACGAGCAGTACTTC; CDR3: CAWSDGQSYEQYF
D: .; size: many; V: TRBV6-2/TRBV6-3; J: TRBJ1-1; DNA: TGTGCCAGCATGAGGCCACCGAACACTGAAGCTTTCTTT; CDR3: CASMRPPNTEAFF
D: .; size: many; V: TRBV20-1; J: TRBJ2-7; DNA: TGCAGTGCTCCCGGTCCGAGCTCCTACGAGCAGTACTTC; CDR3: CSAPGPSSYEQYF
D: .; size: few; V: TRBV20-1; J: TRBJ2-5; DNA: TGCAGTGCTAGAGATCTACAGGGTAGTAGAGAGACCCAGTACTTC; CDR3: CSARDLQGSRETQYF
D: .; size: few; V: TRBV5-8; J: TRBJ1-2; DNA: TGTGCCAGCAGCTTGTATTTAGAGTATGGCTACACCTTC; CDR3: CASSLYLEYGYTF
D: .; size: many; V: TRBV7-8; J: TRBJ2-1; DNA: TGTGCCAGCAGCTTAGAGGTAGAGCAGTTCTTC; CDR3: CASSLEVEQFF
D: TRBD1; size: many; V: TRBV27; J: TRBJ1-2; DNA: TGTGCCAGCAGTTTCACCCCACTTACCAGACAGGGGGTATTTGGCTACACCTTC; CDR3: CASSFTPLTRQGVFGYTF
D: .; size: many; V: TRBV30; J: TRBJ1-1; DNA: TGTGCCGGACTACCCTGGACGGGAGAAGCTTTCTTT; CDR3: CAGLPWTGEAFF
D: .; size: .; V: TRBV9; J: TRBJ2-7; DNA: TGTGCCAGCAGCCATAGGGCGGGATTCCCCAACGAGCAGTACTTC; CDR3: CASSHRAGFPNEQYF
D: .; size: .; V: TRBV15; J: TRBJ1-3; DNA: TGTGCCACCAGCAGAGAAGGCGGGGCCCGATGGGACACCATATATTTT; CDR3: CATSREGGARWDTIYF
D: TRBD1; size: many; V: TRBV11-2; J: TRBJ2-5; DNA: TGTGCCAGCGGGACAGTGTACCAAGAGACCCAGTACTTC; CDR3: CASGTVYQETQYF
D: .; size: many; V: TRBV7-3; J: TRBJ2-3; DNA: TGTGCCAGCAGCTCAGGGATCGGAACAGATACGCAGTATTTT; CDR3: CASSSGIGTDTQYF
D: TRBD1; size: .; V: TRBV19; J: TRBJ1-6; DNA: TGTGCCAGTACCCGACAGGGGAGTTCTCCCCTCCACTTT; CDR3: CASTRQGSSPLHF
D: TRBD1; size: many; V: TRBV28; J: TRBJ2-5; DNA: TGTGCCAGCAGCCAGACAGGGGAGACCCAGTACTTC; CDR3: CASSQTGETQYF
D: .; size: many; V: TRBV12-3/TRBV12-4; J: TRBJ1-1; DNA: TGTGCCAGCAGCGGGGTCGGCGCTGAAGCTTTCTTT; CDR3: CASSGVGAEAFF
D: .; size: few; V: TRBV7-9; J: TRBJ1-2; DNA: TGTGCCAGCAGCTCGATAGTTTCAGGGGCTGGTGGCTACACCTTC; CDR3: CASSSIVSGAGGYTF
D: .; size: .; V: TRBV5-6; J: TRBJ1-3; DNA: TGTGCCAGCAGCTTGGACCCTCTCTCTGGAAACACCATATATTTT; CDR3: CASSLDPLSGNTIYF
D: TRBD2; size: few; V: TRBV7-9; J: TRBJ2-7; DNA: TGTGCCAGCAGCTTAGAGATTCTAGCGGGAGATGTGTACGAGCAGTACTTC; CDR3: CASSLEILAGDVYEQYF
D: .; size: many; V: TRBV29-1; J: TRBJ2-7; DNA: TGCAGCGTTGAATCTAGGGGGGACTACGAGCAGTACTTC; CDR3: CSVESRGDYEQYF
D: .; size: many; V: TRBV7-8; J: TRBJ1-5; DNA: TGTGCCAGCAGCTTAGTTGGTCATGGGTCTCAGCCCCAGCATTTT; CDR3: CASSLVGHGSQPQHF
D: TRBD1; size: .; V: TRBV20-1; J: TRBJ2-5; DNA: TGCAGTGCACTGACTGGACAGGGGTCGTACCAAGAGACCCAGTACTTC; CDR3: CSALTGQGSYQETQYF
D: TRBD1; size: .; V: TRBV3-1; J: TRBJ1-4; DNA: TGTGCCAGCAGCCGCCGCGCCGGGACAGGGGGTGAAAAACTGTTTTTT; CDR3: CASSRRAGTGGEKLFF
D: TRBD2; size: many; V: TRBV7-2; J: TRBJ2-7; DNA: TGTGCCAGCCAATTATGGGGACTAGACTCCTACGAGCAGTACTTC; CDR3: CASQLWGLDSYEQYF
D: .; size: few; V: TRBV27; J: TRBJ1-1; DNA: TGTGCCAGCAGTCCTAGGGCGGGACGCCGGGATCTGAACACTGAAGCTTTCTTT; CDR3: CASSPRAGRRDLNTEAFF
D: .; size: .; V: TRBV28; J: TRBJ2-7; DNA: TGTGCCAGCAGTTTTACGGACGCGGGCCCTCTGGGCGAGCAGTACTTC; CDR3: CASSFTDAGPLGEQYF
D: .; size: .; V: TRBV30; J: TRBJ2-7; DNA: TGTGCCGGGAGGACAGGGAAGGGAGGGACTTCCTACGAGCAGTACTTC; CDR3: CAGRTGKGGTSYEQYF